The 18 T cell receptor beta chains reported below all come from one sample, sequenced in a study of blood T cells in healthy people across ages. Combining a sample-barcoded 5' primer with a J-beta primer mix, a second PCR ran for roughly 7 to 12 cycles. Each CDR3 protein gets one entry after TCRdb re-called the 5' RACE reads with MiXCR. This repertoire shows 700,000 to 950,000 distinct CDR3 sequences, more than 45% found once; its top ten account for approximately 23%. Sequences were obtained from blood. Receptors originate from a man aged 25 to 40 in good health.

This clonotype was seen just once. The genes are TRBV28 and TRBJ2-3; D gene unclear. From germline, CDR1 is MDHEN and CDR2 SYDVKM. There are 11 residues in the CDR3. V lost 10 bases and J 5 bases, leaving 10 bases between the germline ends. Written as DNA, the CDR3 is TGTGCCATCATCACAGTAGATACGCAGTATTTT. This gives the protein CAIITVDTQYF.

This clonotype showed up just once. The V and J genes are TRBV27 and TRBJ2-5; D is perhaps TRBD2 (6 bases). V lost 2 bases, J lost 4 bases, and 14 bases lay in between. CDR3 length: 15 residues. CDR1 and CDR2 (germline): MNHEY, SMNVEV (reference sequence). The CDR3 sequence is CASSLGPWRGETQYF. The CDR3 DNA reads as TGTGCCAGCAGTTTAGGGCCCTGGAGGGGAGAGACCCAGTACTTC.

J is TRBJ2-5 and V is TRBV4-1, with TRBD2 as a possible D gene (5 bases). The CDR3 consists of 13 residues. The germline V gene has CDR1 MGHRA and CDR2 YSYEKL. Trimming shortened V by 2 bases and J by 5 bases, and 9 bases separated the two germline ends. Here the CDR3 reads CASSQSGSETQYF. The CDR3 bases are TGCGCCAGCAGCCAATCGGGAAGCGAGACCCAGTACTTC.

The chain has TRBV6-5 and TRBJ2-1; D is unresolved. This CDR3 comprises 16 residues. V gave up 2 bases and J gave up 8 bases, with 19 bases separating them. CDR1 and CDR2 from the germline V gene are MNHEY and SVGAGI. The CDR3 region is CASSYGRAIGIDEQFF. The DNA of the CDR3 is TGTGCCAGCAGTTACGGGCGTGCGATCGGCATTGATGAGCAGTTCTTC.

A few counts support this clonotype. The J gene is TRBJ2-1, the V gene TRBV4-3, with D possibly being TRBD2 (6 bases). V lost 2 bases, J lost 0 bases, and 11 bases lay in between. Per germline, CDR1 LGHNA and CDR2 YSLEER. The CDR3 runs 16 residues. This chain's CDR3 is CASSQFSGSSYNEQFF. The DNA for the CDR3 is TGCGCCAGCAGCCAATTTAGCGGTAGCTCCTACAATGAGCAGTTCTTC.

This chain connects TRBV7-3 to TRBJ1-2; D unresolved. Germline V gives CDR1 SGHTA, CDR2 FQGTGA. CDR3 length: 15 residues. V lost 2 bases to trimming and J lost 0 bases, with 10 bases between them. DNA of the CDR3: TGTGCCAGCAGCTTAGTGTCGGGGTCTAACTATGGCTACACCTTC. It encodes CASSLVSGSNYGYTF.

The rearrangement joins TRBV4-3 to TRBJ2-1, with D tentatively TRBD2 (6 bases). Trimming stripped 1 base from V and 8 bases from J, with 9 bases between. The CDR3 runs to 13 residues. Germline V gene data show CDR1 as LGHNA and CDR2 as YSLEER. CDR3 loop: CASSQGLGDEQFF. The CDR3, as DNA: TGCGCCAGCAGCCAAGGACTAGGGGATGAGCAGTTCTTC.

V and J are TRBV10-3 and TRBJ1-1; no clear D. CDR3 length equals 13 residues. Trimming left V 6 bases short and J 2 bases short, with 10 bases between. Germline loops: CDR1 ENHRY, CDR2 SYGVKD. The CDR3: CAIRLTANTEAFF. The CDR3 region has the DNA TGTGCCATCAGACTCACAGCTAACACTGAAGCTTTCTTT.

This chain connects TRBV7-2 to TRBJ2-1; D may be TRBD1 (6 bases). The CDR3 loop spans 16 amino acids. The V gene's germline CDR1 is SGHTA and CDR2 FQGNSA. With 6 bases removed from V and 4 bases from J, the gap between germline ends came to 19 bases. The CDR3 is CASRPYTGMIYNEQFF. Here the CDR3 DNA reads TGTGCCAGCAGACCCTACACAGGGATGATTTACAATGAGCAGTTCTTC. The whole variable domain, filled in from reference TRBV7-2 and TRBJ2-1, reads GAGVSQSPSNKVTEKGKDVELRCDPISGHTALYWYRQSLGQGLEFLIYFQGNSAPDKSGLPSDRFSAERTGGSVSTLTIQRTQQEDSAVYLCASRPYTGMIYNEQFFGPGTRLTVL.

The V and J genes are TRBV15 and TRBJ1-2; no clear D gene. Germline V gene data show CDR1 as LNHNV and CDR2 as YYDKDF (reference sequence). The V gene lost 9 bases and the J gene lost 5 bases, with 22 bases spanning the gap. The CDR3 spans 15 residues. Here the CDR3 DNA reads TGTGCCACTAGGGTCGTCGAAAGTCGGGATTATGGCTACACCTTC. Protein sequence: CATRVVESRDYGYTF.

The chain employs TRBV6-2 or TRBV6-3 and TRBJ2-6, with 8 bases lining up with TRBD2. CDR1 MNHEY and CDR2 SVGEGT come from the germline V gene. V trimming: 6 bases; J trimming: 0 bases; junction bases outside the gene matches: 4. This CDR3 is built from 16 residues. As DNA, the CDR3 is TGTGCCAGCAGGGGCGGGGGGAACTCTGGGGCCAACGTCCTGACTTTC. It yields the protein CASRGGGNSGANVLTF.

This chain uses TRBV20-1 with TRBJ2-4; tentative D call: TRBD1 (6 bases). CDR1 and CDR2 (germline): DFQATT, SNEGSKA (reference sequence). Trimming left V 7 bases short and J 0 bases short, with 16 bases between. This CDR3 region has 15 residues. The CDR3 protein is CSGSGAFLAKNIQYF. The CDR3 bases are TGCAGTGGTTCAGGGGCGTTCCTAGCCAAAAACATTCAGTACTTC.

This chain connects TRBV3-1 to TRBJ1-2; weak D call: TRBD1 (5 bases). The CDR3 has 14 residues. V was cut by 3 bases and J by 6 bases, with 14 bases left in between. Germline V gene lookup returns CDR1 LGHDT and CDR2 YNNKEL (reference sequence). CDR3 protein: CASSQRGAENGYTF. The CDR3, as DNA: TGTGCCAGCAGCCAGAGAGGGGCGGAAAATGGCTACACCTTC.

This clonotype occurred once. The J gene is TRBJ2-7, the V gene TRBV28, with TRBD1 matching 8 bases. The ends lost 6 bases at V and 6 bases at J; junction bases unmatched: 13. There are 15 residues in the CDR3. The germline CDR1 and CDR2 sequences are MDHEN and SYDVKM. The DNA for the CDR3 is TGTGCCAGCAGACATCCCGGGACAGGTAGCAGCGAGCAGTACTTC. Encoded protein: CASRHPGTGSSEQYF.

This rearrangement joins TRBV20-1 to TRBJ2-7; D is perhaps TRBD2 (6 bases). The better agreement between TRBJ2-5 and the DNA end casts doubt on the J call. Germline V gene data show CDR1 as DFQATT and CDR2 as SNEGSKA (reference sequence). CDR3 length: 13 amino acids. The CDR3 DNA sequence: TGCAGTGCTAGGTCCGGCGGGAAAGAGACCCAGTACTTC. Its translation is CSARSGGKETQYF.

The CDR3 nucleotides are TGCAGTGTGCCCCCCCCAGGGACTAATGAAAAACTGTTTTTT. It yields the protein CSVPPPGTNEKLFF. The V and J genes are TRBV20-1 and TRBJ1-4; D is possibly TRBD1 (5 bases). Deletions cut 7 bases from V and 2 bases from J, with 14 bases between. Germline-derived CDR1 and CDR2 are DFQATT and SNEGSKA (reference sequence). The CDR3 totals 14 residues.

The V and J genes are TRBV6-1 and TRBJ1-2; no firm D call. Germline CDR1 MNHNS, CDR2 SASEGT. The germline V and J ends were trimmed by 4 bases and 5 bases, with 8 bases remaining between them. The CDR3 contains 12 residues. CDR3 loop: CASSGRTYGYTF. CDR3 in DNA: TGTGCCAGCAGTGGCCGGACTTATGGCTACACCTTC.

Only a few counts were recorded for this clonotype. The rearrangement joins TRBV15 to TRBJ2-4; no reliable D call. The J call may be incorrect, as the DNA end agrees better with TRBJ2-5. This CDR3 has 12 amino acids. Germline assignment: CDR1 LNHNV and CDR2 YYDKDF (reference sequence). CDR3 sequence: CATRSDWKTQYF. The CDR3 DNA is TGTGCCACCCGCTCAGATTGGAAGACCCAGTACTTC.